Following are 3 T cell receptor beta chains from one sample sequenced in a study of cytomegalovirus exposure and HLA in healthy donors. Amplification used 60 Vbeta primers and 13 Jbeta primers. Generated by immunoSEQ multiplex PCR, the TCRdb table keeps only in-frame clones and is missing some. Altogether 200,000 to 250,000 clones are present, 70% to 80% being singletons, with the ten largest covering 15% to 19%. Sequencing was carried out using PBMCs. The source is a man between 40 and 49 years old in good health and CMV-seronegative.

As concerns this clone: Other DNA variants within this sample encode the same CDR3. The V and J genes are TRBV2 and TRBJ1-6, with D tentatively TRBD1 (5 bases). Trimming stripped 2 bases from V and 5 bases from J, with 10 bases between. The CDR3 runs to 15 residues. CDR1 SNHLY and CDR2 FYNNEI come from the germline V gene. The DNA for the CDR3 is TGTGCCAGCAGTGAACTTGGAGGGGATAATTCACCCCTCCACTTT. Translated: CASSELGGDNSPLHF.

CDR3 in amino acids: CASSASGSYEQYF. Written as DNA, the CDR3 is TGTGCCAGCAGTGCCTCAGGGTCCTACGAGCAGTACTTC. V gene TRBV27 combines with J gene TRBJ2-7; a weak D match, TRBD1 (5 bases). The V gene lost 5 bases and the J gene lost 1 base, with 9 bases spanning the gap. The CDR3 runs 13 residues. The V gene's germline CDR1 is MNHEY and CDR2 SMNVEV (reference sequence).

This clone was found a few times. The chain carries TRBV27 and TRBJ2-2; weak D call: TRBD1 (6 bases). Germline CDR1 and CDR2: MNHEY and SMNVEV (reference sequence). Deletions cut 3 bases from V and 2 bases from J, with 10 bases between. The CDR3 is 15 residues long. The CDR3 DNA reads as TGTGCCAGCAGTTTTGAGACAGGCAACACCGGGGAGCTGTTTTTT. Translation gives CASSFETGNTGELFF.